These 32 T cell receptor beta chains came from one sample sequenced in a study of brain metastases from non-small cell lung cancer. The table came from immunoSEQ multiplex PCR; TCRdb's copy has only in-frame clones and leaves some out. The table lists about 4,900 clones, approximately 80% of them singletons. The sample consisted of primary lung tumor tissue. All receptors derive from a donor aged 40 or older with non-small cell lung cancer.

The chain employs TRBV5-6 and TRBJ1-2; the D gene is possibly TRBD1 (5 bases). V was clipped by 4 bases and J by 8 bases, with 9 bases between them. Germline-derived CDR1 and CDR2 are SGHDT and YYEEEE. The length of the CDR3 is 11 residues. The CDR3 protein is CASSRDVGYTF. CDR3 nucleotides: TGTGCCAGCAGCCGGGACGTAGGCTACACCTTC.

The chain links TRBV5-4 to TRBJ2-6; 11 nucleotides line up with TRBD1. V lost 4 bases and J lost 9; bases outside the gene matches: 12. Germline-derived CDR1 and CDR2 are SGHNT and YYREEE (reference sequence). The CDR3 contains 17 residues. CDR3 sequence: CASSTGTGGVRVNVLTF. In nucleotides, the CDR3 is TGTGCCAGCAGCACCGGGACAGGGGGGGTTCGGGTCAACGTCCTGACTTTC.

J is TRBJ1-2 and V is TRBV5-1, with 7 nucleotides matching TRBD1. Germline V lookup: CDR1 SGHRS, CDR2 YFSETQ. The CDR3 spans 15 residues. Trimming cost V 3 bases and J 2 bases; bases outside gene matches: 7. The CDR3 region is CASSYQTGQNYGYTF. The CDR3, as DNA: TGCGCCAGCAGCTACCAAACGGGACAGAACTATGGCTACACCTTC. Complete variable domain (other parts from reference TRBV5-1 and TRBJ1-2): KAGVTQTPRYLIKTRGQQVTLSCSPISGHRSVSWYQQTPGQGLQFLFEYFSETQRNKGNFPGRFSGRQFSNSRSEMNVSTLELGDSALYLCASSYQTGQNYGYTFGSGTRLTVV.

This chain joins TRBV18 and TRBJ2-1; D remains ambiguous. The CDR3 has 14 residues. V dropped 2 bases and J dropped 4 bases, with 9 bases sitting between them. CDR1 is KGHSH, CDR2 LQKENI, per germline. The CDR3 region is CASSPLGVYNEQFF. In DNA form, the CDR3 reads TGTGCCAGCTCACCATTGGGCGTTTACAATGAGCAGTTCTTC.

V and J are TRBV9 and TRBJ2-3; a possible D gene is TRBD1 (5 bases). Trimming removed 0 bases from V and 4 bases from J, with 15 bases in between. Germline V gene sequence: CDR1 SGDLS, CDR2 YYNGEE. The CDR3 is 16 residues long. CDR3 region: CASSVGIKIQADTQYF. The CDR3 DNA follows: TGTGCCAGCAGCGTAGGCATTAAAATACAGGCAGATACGCAGTATTTT.

The chain has TRBV9 and TRBJ2-5, with 7 positions matching TRBD2. The CDR3 is 15 residues long. V lost 1 base, J lost 2 bases, and 5 bases stayed unmatched. Germline lookup yields CDR1 SGDLS and CDR2 YYNGEE. This CDR3 is CASSVLSGSQETQYF. For the CDR3, the DNA is TGTGCCAGCAGCGTACTTAGCGGGTCTCAAGAGACCCAGTACTTC.

About this clone: An end of the junction differs from the germline gene, which may be a read error. Other DNA sequences from this sample encode an identical CDR3 as well. V is TRBV5-6 and J is TRBJ1-2; unclear D gene. The CDR3 is 14 amino acids. Germline CDR1 reads SGHDT; CDR2 reads YYEEEE. CDR3 residues: CASQNGLANYGYTF. The CDR3 bases are TGTGCCAGCCAGAACGGATTAGCTAATTATGGCTACACCTTC.

This clone was detected only a few times. The rearrangement joins TRBV7-9 to TRBJ2-1; 9 nucleotides line up with TRBD1. With V trimmed by 5 bases and J by 8 bases, 19 bases remained unmatched. The germline V gene encodes CDR1 SEHNR and CDR2 FQNEAQ (reference sequence). This CDR3 has 18 residues. The CDR3 DNA reads TGTGCCAGCAGCCCCAGGACAGGGGAGAATTTTGCTGGGGATGAGCAGTTCTTC. It encodes CASSPRTGENFAGDEQFF.

The rearrangement joins TRBV18 to TRBJ2-1, with D possibly TRBD1 on 5 matching bases. CDR1 KGHSH and CDR2 LQKENI come from the germline V gene. The CDR3 loop spans 15 amino acids. The germline V and J ends were trimmed by 3 bases and 6 bases, with 15 bases remaining between them. In nucleotides, the CDR3 is TGTGCCAGCTCACCCCGACAGAACCCTTCCAATGAGCAGTTCTTC. It encodes CASSPRQNPSNEQFF. The variable domain in full, with the rest retrieved from reference TRBV18 and TRBJ2-1, is NAGVMQNPRHLVRRRGQEARLRCSPMKGHSHVYWYRQLPEEGLKFMVYLQKENIIDESGMPKERFSAEFPKEGPSILRIQQVVRGDSAAYFCASSPRQNPSNEQFFGPGTRLTVL.

The chain is built from TRBV18 and TRBJ1-6, with TRBD1 as a possible D gene (6 bases). Germline loops: CDR1 KGHSH, CDR2 LQKENI. This CDR3 comprises 14 residues. V was trimmed by 1 base and J by 6 bases, leaving 7 bases between them. The CDR3 region is CASSPQGVNSPLHF. The CDR3, as DNA: TGTGCCAGCTCACCACAGGGGGTTAATTCACCCCTCCACTTT.

In regard to this clone: An end of the junction differs from the germline gene, which may be a read error. The CDR3 region has the DNA TGTGCCAACAGCTTAAGGGGCGGCTATGGCTACACCTTC. Translated, it gives CANSLRGGYGYTF. The genes are TRBV7-9 and TRBJ1-2, with D possibly TRBD1 on 5 matching bases. Germline V gene sequence: CDR1 SEHNR, CDR2 FQNEAQ (reference sequence). There are 13 residues in the CDR3.

The V and J genes are TRBV3-1 (or the pseudogene TRBV3-2) and TRBJ2-3, with 7 positions matching TRBD2. V was clipped by 11 bases and J by 6 bases; unmatched bases: 8. The CDR3 length is 12 residues. Germline assignment: CDR1 LGHDT and CDR2 YNNKEL (reference sequence). The CDR3 nucleotides read TGTGCCGCCGGGGGGTTCACCGATACGCAGTATTTT. As protein: CAAGGFTDTQYF.

Points on this clone: Compared with germline, one end of the junction differs, possibly owing to a read error. The chain employs TRBV24-1 and TRBJ2-1; 11 positions agree with TRBD2. Germline-derived CDR1 and CDR2 are KGHDR and SFDVKD. The length of the CDR3 is 15 residues. The CDR3 here is CATSDSSGGNNEQFF. For the CDR3, the DNA is TGTGCCACCAGCGATTCTAGCGGGGGGAACAATGAGCAGTTCTTC.

The rearrangement uses TRBV6-4 and TRBJ1-1, with D perhaps matching TRBD1 (6 bases). Germline values: CDR1 MRHNA, CDR2 SNTAGT. There are 15 residues in the CDR3. Trimming left V 6 bases short and J 4 bases short, with 18 bases between. The CDR3 loop reads CASSPRSGTSTEAFF. CDR3 bases: TGTGCCAGCAGCCCCAGGAGCGGGACAAGCACTGAAGCTTTCTTT.

V is TRBV6-5 and J is TRBJ1-1; D gene ambiguous. This CDR3 has 13 amino acids. Germline V CDR1 and CDR2: MNHEY, SVGAGI. V was clipped by 2 bases and J by 1 base, with 5 bases between them. CDR3 protein: CASSYRTNTEAFF. CDR3 nucleotide sequence: TGTGCCAGCAGTTACAGGACGAACACTGAAGCTTTCTTT.

J is TRBJ1-6 and V is TRBV5-4; D gene uncertain. The CDR3 is made up of 13 amino acids. CDR1 is SGHNT, CDR2 YYREEE, per germline (reference sequence). V lost 2 bases to trimming and J lost 7 bases, with 7 bases between them. The CDR3: CASSLTANSPLHF. CDR3 coding DNA: TGTGCCAGCAGCTTAACAGCGAATTCACCCCTCCACTTT.

This clone came up a few times. Other DNA variants within this sample encode the same CDR3. This chain links TRBV2 with TRBJ1-1; D not certain. CDR1 is SNHLY, CDR2 FYNNEI, per germline. The CDR3 consists of 15 residues. The ends were cut back, 3 bases at V and 2 bases at J, with 13 bases in the middle. The CDR3 nucleotides read TGTGCCAGCAGTGACACATGGACTGTCAACACTGAAGCTTTCTTT. This gives the protein CASSDTWTVNTEAFF.

V and J are TRBV6-1 and TRBJ1-2, with TRBD1 as a possible D gene (5 bases). The germline V gene has CDR1 MNHNS and CDR2 SASEGT. The V and J ends lost 1 base and 7 bases respectively, with 16 bases between them. The CDR3 loop spans 15 amino acids. CDR3 sequence reads: CASSEGDGPRGGYTF. Here the CDR3 DNA reads TGTGCCAGCAGTGAAGGGGACGGGCCTCGTGGTGGCTACACCTTC.

The chain recombines TRBV20-1 with TRBJ2-7; D is unresolved. Germline lookup yields CDR1 DFQATT and CDR2 SNEGSKA (reference sequence). The CDR3 is made up of 11 amino acids. Deletions cut 3 bases from V and 4 bases from J, with 7 bases between. The CDR3 DNA is TGCAGTGCTAGTTCCCGTTACGAGCAGTACGTC. This encodes CSASSRYEQYV.

The chain uses TRBV10-3 and TRBJ2-5, with 8 nucleotides matching TRBD1. The CDR3 is 15 residues long. Looked up from germline, CDR1 is ENHRY and CDR2 is SYGVKD. The V and J ends lost 7 bases and 1 base, in that order; junction bases with no gene match: 8. The CDR3 region is CAINPGQGGQETQYF. The CDR3 DNA sequence: TGTGCCATCAATCCCGGACAGGGAGGCCAAGAGACCCAGTACTTC.

The chain couples TRBV12-1 to TRBJ2-5; no DNA check was done on the table's D call, TRBD2. TRBV12-1 is a recognized pseudogene. This CDR3 is built from 17 residues. The CDR3 region is CASSPESPLLVQETQYF. The CDR3 DNA follows: TGTGCCAGCAGCCCCGAATCCCCCTTACTAGTCCAAGAGACCCAGTACTTC.

The rearrangement joins TRBV6-5 to TRBJ1-2; D is undetermined. The germline CDR1 and CDR2 sequences are MNHEY and SVGAGI. The CDR3 is 15 residues long. Trimming stripped 2 bases from V and 4 bases from J, with 14 bases between. The CDR3 is CASSYPRSGIYGYTF. In DNA, the CDR3 is TGTGCCAGCAGTTACCCAAGGTCCGGGATCTATGGCTACACCTTC.

The chain is built from TRBV4-1 and TRBJ1-5; D perhaps matches TRBD1 (6 bases). The CDR3 loop spans 16 amino acids. V gave up 1 base and J gave up 4 bases, with 14 bases separating them. From germline, CDR1 is MGHRA and CDR2 YSYEKL. The CDR3 sequence: CASSQGGGTGNQPQHF. The CDR3 nucleotides read TGCGCCAGCAGCCAAGGTGGCGGAACAGGGAATCAGCCCCAGCATTTT.

The chain carries TRBV6-2 or TRBV6-3 and TRBJ2-3; the D gene is possibly TRBD2 (6 bases). This CDR3 has 13 residues. Germline values: CDR1 MNHEY, CDR2 SVGEGT. Trimming took 4 bases from V and 7 from J, leaving 12 bases between them. CDR3 nucleotide sequence: TGTGCCAGCAGTTCCGCTCTAGCGAATACGCAGTATTTT. It translates to CASSSALANTQYF.

This chain joins TRBV11-1 and TRBJ2-3; no firm D call. Deletions cut 8 bases from V and 2 bases from J, with 5 bases between. Germline CDR1 SGHAT, CDR2 FQDESV (reference sequence). This CDR3 is 11 amino acids long. CDR3 in amino acids: CASALTDTQYF. The CDR3 DNA reads TGTGCCAGCGCTCTCACAGATACGCAGTATTTT.

With respect to this clone: Different DNA sequences within this sample yield the same CDR3. The rearrangement joins TRBV7-9 to TRBJ2-3; a weak D match, TRBD1 (6 bases). Germline lookup yields CDR1 SEHNR and CDR2 FQNEAQ (reference sequence). The CDR3 has 14 residues. The V end lost 5 bases, the J end lost 8 bases, and 17 bases lay between the germline ends. The CDR3 DNA reads TGTGCCAGCAGCCCGACAGGATATTTGGGTACGCAGTATTTT. This sequence encodes CASSPTGYLGTQYF.

This clone was counted once. The V gene is TRBV19, the J gene TRBJ1-5; tentative D call: TRBD1 (6 bases). CDR1 and CDR2 from the germline V gene are LNHDA and SQIVND (reference sequence). CDR3 size: 14 residues. The V and J ends lost 6 bases and 3 bases respectively, with 12 bases between them. The CDR3 DNA reads TGTGCCAGTAGCCAAGGACAGATCAATCAGCCCCAGCATTTT. Amino acids: CASSQGQINQPQHF.

Regarding this clone: Compared with germline, one end of the junction differs, possibly owing to a read error. V and J are TRBV4-1 and TRBJ2-2; no reliable D call. CDR1 and CDR2 from the germline V gene are MGHRA and YSYEKL. The CDR3 has 15 amino acids. The chain's CDR3 is CVSSQDRIIPGELFF. The DNA for the CDR3 is TGCGTCAGCAGCCAAGATAGAATAATCCCCGGGGAGCTGTTTTTT.

V and J are TRBV18 and TRBJ1-1, with TRBD1 matching 8 bases. In germline, CDR1 is KGHSH, CDR2 LQKENI. J was trimmed by 1 base and V by 2 bases; bases with no gene match: 6. The CDR3 is 16 residues long. The CDR3 is CASSPTQGGGNTEAFF. CDR3 DNA: TGTGCCAGCTCACCAACACAGGGGGGCGGGAACACTGAAGCTTTCTTT.

V gene TRBV3-1 (or the pseudogene TRBV3-2) combines with J gene TRBJ2-2; no clear D. Germline V gene sequence: CDR1 LGHDT, CDR2 YNNKEL (reference sequence). V shed 5 bases and J shed 5 bases, with 18 bases lying between them. This CDR3 spans 16 amino acids. The CDR3 coding sequence is TGTGCCAGCAGCACCCCGGCTTCAGGCTTGACCGGGGAGCTGTTTTTT. Encoded protein: CASSTPASGLTGELFF.

As DNA, the CDR3 is TGTGCCAGCAGCTTAGCGCCAGAGACGGACGGGGAGCTGTTTTTT. Translation: CASSLAPETDGELFF. The chain combines TRBV7-6 with TRBJ2-2; no reliable D call. V was cut by 0 bases and J by 7 bases, with 12 bases left in between. Germline values: CDR1 SGHVS, CDR2 FNYEAQ. The CDR3 is made up of 15 amino acids.

This chain links TRBV18 with TRBJ2-5, with 7 bases identical to TRBD1. The J call is in doubt because the DNA end fits TRBJ2-7 better. CDR1 and CDR2 from the germline V gene are KGHSH and LQKENI. The CDR3 spans 14 residues. The CDR3 loop reads CASSTGAQSYEQYF. Written as DNA, the CDR3 is TGTGCCAGCTCCACAGGGGCCCAGTCCTACGAGCAGTACTTC.